These 29 T cell receptor beta chains were all obtained from the same sample, sequenced in a study of T cells after posttransplantation cyclophosphamide. The repertoire was sequenced with immunoSEQ multiplex PCR; TCRdb's copy has only in-frame clones and lacks some. In the table there are approximately 52,000 clones, around 83% of which are singletons. Sequencing was performed on PBMCs. These receptors were collected from a man aged 25-45 years with a blood cancer, CMV-positive, and with a related stem cell donor.

Notes on this clone: One end of the junction is discordant with germline, which a read error may explain. The chain links TRBV28 to TRBJ1-5, with 7 bases aligning to TRBD1. The CDR3 has 16 amino acids. Germline CDR1 reads MDHEN; CDR2 reads SYDVKM. The CDR3 DNA follows: TGTGCCAGCAGTCTCCCGACAGGGAAGGACAATCATCCCCAGCATTTT. Translation gives CASSLPTGKDNHPQHF.

The chain carries TRBV27 and TRBJ2-5, with D perhaps matching TRBD2 (6 bases). This CDR3 spans 18 amino acids. CDR1 is MNHEY, CDR2 SMNVEV, per germline (reference sequence). Trimming left V 4 bases short and J 3 bases short, with 24 bases between. DNA of the CDR3: TGTGCCAGCAGTTCCTCCCCGACTAGTACCGCAACCAAAGAGACCCAGTACTTC. Protein: CASSSSPTSTATKETQYF.

V gene TRBV18 combines with J gene TRBJ2-7; D unresolved. This CDR3 region has 12 residues. Trimming shortened V by 2 bases and J by 1 base, and 3 bases separated the two germline ends. In germline, CDR1 is KGHSH, CDR2 LQKENI. The CDR3 bases are TGTGCCAGCTCACCAGAGTCCTACGAGCAGTACTTC. Its protein product is CASSPESYEQYF.

The chain has TRBV20-1 and TRBJ1-1; no definite D call. Germline loops: CDR1 DFQATT, CDR2 SNEGSKA (reference sequence). The CDR3 is 11 amino acids. V shed 5 bases and J shed 3 bases, with 7 bases lying between them. The CDR3 region has the DNA TGCAGTGCTTTGGACTACACTGAAGCTTTCTTT. Translating gives CSALDYTEAFF.

The rearrangement uses TRBV4-1 and TRBJ2-7; D not resolved. The CDR3 has 15 amino acids. CDR1 is MGHRA and CDR2 is YSYEKL in the germline V gene. Trimming pared 2 bases from V and 1 base from J, leaving 12 bases between. The CDR3 spells CASSQNQARSYEQYF. CDR3 DNA sequence: TGCGCCAGCAGCCAAAATCAAGCGAGGTCCTACGAGCAGTACTTC.

J is TRBJ2-1 and V is TRBV7-6; the match to TRBD1 covers 8 bases. V lost 4 bases and J lost 0; bases outside the gene matches: 14. Germline V gene data show CDR1 as SGHVS and CDR2 as FNYEAQ. This CDR3 is built from 19 residues. The CDR3 here is CASSSTIDRGDSSYNEQFF. Here the CDR3 DNA reads TGTGCCAGCAGCTCGACCATTGACAGGGGAGATAGCTCCTACAATGAGCAGTTCTTC. Drawing the rest from reference TRBV7-6 and TRBJ2-1, the complete variable domain is GAGVSQSPRYKVTKRGQDVALRCDPISGHVSLYWYRQALGQGPEFLTYFNYEAQQDKSGLPNDRFSAERPEGSISTLTIQRTEQRDSAMYRCASSSTIDRGDSSYNEQFFGPGTRLTVL.

The V call is TRBV6-1, the J call TRBJ1-1; 7 nucleotides align to TRBD1. Germline trimming cut 4 bases from V and 2 bases from J; bases unmatched to any gene: 10. CDR3 length equals 16 residues. Germline CDR1 reads MNHNS; CDR2 reads SASEGT. CDR3 DNA: TGTGCCAGCAGTGCAGCACTAGGGACAGAAAACACTGAAGCTTTCTTT. Translating it yields CASSAALGTENTEAFF.

This clone was found once. The chain links TRBV11-2 to TRBJ2-7, with a possible D match to TRBD1 (6 bases). CDR1 is SGHAT, CDR2 FQNNGV, per germline. This CDR3 contains 17 residues. V lost 2 bases, J lost 3 bases, and 20 bases lay in between. The CDR3 nucleotides are TGTGCCAGCAGCTTATTACGCTTCGGGGACACGGTCTACGAGCAGTACTTC. This encodes CASSLLRFGDTVYEQYF.

In its sample, this clone was seen once. For the CDR3, the DNA is TGCGCCAGCAGCTGGGGGACTAGCGGGGTCAACCTGTTTTACAATGAGCAGTTCTTC. Its translation: CASSWGTSGVNLFYNEQFF. This chain joins TRBV5-1 and TRBJ2-1; 13 nucleotides align to TRBD2. Germline V lookup: CDR1 SGHRS, CDR2 YFSETQ. The CDR3 loop spans 19 amino acids. The V and J ends lost 3 bases and 4 bases, in that order; junction bases with no gene match: 13. Supplemented by reference TRBV5-1 and TRBJ2-1, the full variable domain reads KAGVTQTPRYLIKTRGQQVTLSCSPISGHRSVSWYQQTPGQGLQFLFEYFSETQRNKGNFPGRFSGRQFSNSRSEMNVSTLELGDSALYLCASSWGTSGVNLFYNEQFFGPGTRLTVL.

In this sample, this clone turned up once. The chain carries TRBV11-2 and TRBJ2-7; 7 nucleotides match TRBD2. Germline V gene lookup returns CDR1 SGHAT and CDR2 FQNNGV. The length of the CDR3 is 13 residues. J lost 2 bases, V lost 5 bases, and 3 bases had no gene match. CDR3 nucleotide sequence: TGTGCCAGCAGCGAGGCGGGGGCCTACGAGCAGTACTTC. Its protein product is CASSEAGAYEQYF.

The rearrangement uses TRBV11-3 and TRBJ2-7; 8 positions agree with TRBD1. In germline, CDR1 is SGHNT, CDR2 YENEEA. The CDR3 has 18 residues. V gave up 0 bases and J gave up 0 bases; unmatched junction bases: 10. CDR3 residues: CASSLEGVGTGSSYEQYF. The CDR3 region has the DNA TGTGCCAGCAGCTTAGAGGGTGTGGGGACAGGAAGCTCCTACGAGCAGTACTTC.

The chain employs TRBV19 and TRBJ1-5, with D possibly being TRBD1 (5 bases). Trimming left V 7 bases short and J 5 bases short, with 15 bases between. Germline-derived CDR1 and CDR2 are LNHDA and SQIVND (reference sequence). There are 14 residues in the CDR3. The CDR3 is CASMGRANYQPQHF. The CDR3 nucleotides read TGTGCCAGTATGGGCAGGGCGAACTATCAGCCCCAGCATTTT.

The V and J genes are TRBV4-3 and TRBJ2-5; D perhaps matches TRBD1 (6 bases). The germline V gene has CDR1 LGHNA and CDR2 YSLEER. V was clipped by 0 bases and J by 5 bases, with 19 bases between them. This CDR3 has 17 amino acids. The CDR3 here is CASSQDLKGGSRETQYF. For the CDR3, the DNA is TGCGCCAGCAGCCAAGATCTTAAAGGGGGAAGTAGGGAGACCCAGTACTTC.

This chain joins TRBV7-2 and TRBJ2-7, with 7 bases lining up with TRBD2. Germline V gene data show CDR1 as SGHTA and CDR2 as FQGNSA. With V trimmed by 5 bases and J by 2 bases, 12 bases remained unmatched. The CDR3 extends over 16 amino acids. DNA of the CDR3: TGTGCCAGCAGCCCCAACTCAGCGGGAAGAACCTACGAGCAGTACTTC. It encodes CASSPNSAGRTYEQYF.

The chain uses TRBV10-3 and TRBJ2-3; D gene unclear. Trimming cost V 2 bases and J 2 bases, with 20 bases left between them. The CDR3 covers 18 residues. Germline V lookup: CDR1 ENHRY, CDR2 SYGVKD. Here the CDR3 reads CAISEDRVIAGITDTQYF. CDR3 nucleotide sequence: TGTGCCATCAGTGAGGACCGGGTAATAGCTGGAATCACAGATACGCAGTATTTT.

The chain couples TRBV7-9 to TRBJ2-3, with TRBD2 identical over 7 bases. Germline values: CDR1 SEHNR, CDR2 FQNEAQ (reference sequence). V shed 7 bases, J shed 10 bases, and the junction held 5 bases outside the gene matches. The CDR3 spans 11 residues. CDR3 sequence: CASTWEGAQYF. CDR3 nucleotides: TGTGCCAGCACCTGGGAGGGAGCGCAGTATTTT. The full variable domain, in which reference TRBV7-9 and TRBJ2-3 provide the parts outside the CDR3, is DTGVSQNPRHKITKRGQNVTFRCDPISEHNRLYWYRQTLGQGPEFLTYFQNEAQLEKSRLLSDRFSAERPKGSFSTLEIQRTEQGDSAMYLCASTWEGAQYFGPGTRLTVL.

V usage is TRBV5-6 and J usage is TRBJ2-3, with 7 bases identical to TRBD2. This CDR3 contains 16 residues. Looked up from germline, CDR1 is SGHDT and CDR2 is YYEEEE. Trimming removed 5 bases from V and 4 bases from J; junction bases left unmatched: 13. The CDR3 sequence: CASSTSAGVRADTQYF. The CDR3 region has the DNA TGTGCCAGCAGTACCTCGGCGGGAGTGCGGGCAGATACGCAGTATTTT.

V is TRBV7-3 and J is TRBJ2-1, with D tentatively TRBD1 (5 bases). CDR1 and CDR2 from the germline V gene are SGHTA and FQGTGA. Trimming pared 2 bases from V and 3 bases from J, leaving 8 bases between. This CDR3 comprises 14 residues. The CDR3 here is CASSLGASYNEQFF. Here the CDR3 DNA reads TGTGCCAGCAGCTTAGGGGCTAGCTACAATGAGCAGTTCTTC. Variable domain in full (rest from reference TRBV7-3 and TRBJ2-1): GAGVSQTPSNKVTEKGKYVELRCDPISGHTALYWYRQSLGQGPEFLIYFQGTGAADDSGLPNDRFFAVRPEGSVSTLKIQRTERGDSAVYLCASSLGASYNEQFFGPGTRLTVL.

CDR3 coding DNA: TGCGCCAGCAGCTCGGAACTAGCGGGAACCTACGAGCAGTACTTC. Its protein is CASSSELAGTYEQYF. The rearrangement uses TRBV5-1 and TRBJ2-7, with 10 nucleotides matching TRBD2. V was pared by 3 bases and J by 2 bases, with 5 bases of the junction left unmatched. CDR1 is SGHRS, CDR2 YFSETQ, per germline. This CDR3 has 15 amino acids.

The chain has TRBV9 and TRBJ1-3; D may be TRBD1 (5 bases). V was clipped by 0 bases and J by 8 bases, with 24 bases between them. Looked up from germline, CDR1 is SGDLS and CDR2 is YYNGEE. This CDR3 has 18 amino acids. Written as DNA, the CDR3 is TGTGCCAGCAGCGTAGATACAACCCCTGGGGCGAGCGGGGACACCATATATTTT. Translation: CASSVDTTPGASGDTIYF.

The gene calls are TRBV4-3 and TRBJ2-7, with 11 bases aligning to TRBD2. In germline, CDR1 is LGHNA, CDR2 YSLEER. This CDR3 spans 15 amino acids. The junction had 4 bases not matched to a gene; V was cut back by 3 bases and J by 3 bases. In DNA, the CDR3 is TGCGCCAGCAGCCACGTAGCGGGAGGGATCTACGAGCAGTACTTC. It translates to CASSHVAGGIYEQYF.

J is TRBJ2-7 and V is TRBV28, with D unresolved. Trimming pared 7 bases from V and 0 bases from J, leaving 10 bases between. This CDR3 has 13 amino acids. Germline CDR1 and CDR2: MDHEN and SYDVKM. CDR3 region: CASMRPGSYEQYF. CDR3 DNA: TGTGCCAGCATGAGGCCCGGCTCCTACGAGCAGTACTTC.

The chain is built from TRBV19 and TRBJ1-5, with D perhaps TRBD1 (5 bases). CDR3 length: 16 amino acids. CDR1 and CDR2 (germline): LNHDA, SQIVND (reference sequence). Trimming stripped 2 bases from V and 1 base from J, with 12 bases between. The CDR3: CASSITPRGSNQPQHF. The DNA of the CDR3 is TGTGCCAGTAGTATAACCCCGCGGGGGAGCAATCAGCCCCAGCATTTT.

The V gene is TRBV28, the J gene TRBJ1-2; D may be TRBD1 (5 bases). The V end lost 6 bases, the J end lost 4 bases, and 12 bases lay between the germline ends. From germline, CDR1 is MDHEN and CDR2 SYDVKM. The CDR3 totals 13 residues. In nucleotides, the CDR3 is TGTGCCAGCAGACTACAGGCCTCCTATGGCTACACCTTC. The encoded protein is CASRLQASYGYTF.

This chain connects TRBV28 to TRBJ2-5, with TRBD2 identical over 10 bases. The J call may not be correct, given that the DNA end is closer to TRBJ2-7. Germline-derived CDR1 and CDR2 are MDHEN and SYDVKM. The CDR3 length is 14 residues. The CDR3 DNA reads TGTGCCAGCAGTCCGAGGACTAGCGGCTACGAGCAGTACTTC. It codes for CASSPRTSGYEQYF.

The rearrangement uses TRBV2 and TRBJ1-5; no definite D call. Germline loops: CDR1 SNHLY, CDR2 FYNNEI. The CDR3 length is 13 residues. V was trimmed by 5 bases and J by 1 base, leaving 6 bases between them. Here the CDR3 reads CASSLGSNQPQHF. CDR3 coding DNA: TGTGCCAGCAGTCTGGGCAGCAATCAGCCCCAGCATTTT.

V and J are TRBV15 and TRBJ2-7, with 9 bases that match TRBD2. CDR3 length equals 20 residues. Germline CDR1 reads LNHNV; CDR2 reads YYDKDF (reference sequence). Losses at the gene ends were 0 bases for V and 0 bases for J; bases not matched to a gene: 15. The CDR3 region is CATSRDVGGGDVRSSYEQYF. The CDR3 DNA reads as TGTGCCACCAGCAGAGATGTGGGCGGGGGGGATGTCAGAAGCTCCTACGAGCAGTACTTC.

The rearrangement links TRBV15 to TRBJ2-6; D is perhaps TRBD2 (5 bases). V shed 1 base and J shed 0 bases, with 10 bases lying between them. This CDR3 is 17 amino acids long. In germline, CDR1 is LNHNV, CDR2 YYDKDF (reference sequence). The CDR3 here is CATSRGESRSGANVLTF. CDR3 nucleotides: TGTGCCACCAGCAGAGGGGAGTCTCGCTCTGGGGCCAACGTCCTGACTTTC.

The chain combines TRBV4-2 with TRBJ2-1; D possibly corresponds to TRBD1 (6 bases). Trimming cost V 4 bases and J 5 bases, with 15 bases left between them. The CDR3 consists of 15 residues. Germline CDR1 is LGHNA and CDR2 is YNFKEQ. CDR3 residues: CASSPLAGANNEQFF. CDR3 coding DNA: TGTGCCAGCAGCCCCCTAGCAGGGGCCAACAATGAGCAGTTCTTC.